The 16 T cell receptor beta chains below all came from one sample that was sequenced in a study of tumor-infiltrating lymphocytes in primary liver carcinoma. Priming with a constant-region primer yielded TCR beta cDNA from 500 ng total RNA. Employing slightly modified ARM-PCR, three nested multiplex PCR rounds were run, and these gave rise to the TCR beta libraries. TRBV1-TRBV30 forward primers paired with a C-beta reverse primer were used in the first two PCR rounds, which ran about 11 cycles each. TCRdb itself ran the multiplex PCR reads through MiXCR, one entry per CDR3 protein. Here the sample spans about 66,000 distinct CDR3 sequences, approximately 74% being singletons. Both RNA and DNA were isolated together from about 20-30 mg of bulk tissue that had not been sorted. The sample taken for sequencing was liver tumor tissue from sampling region 4. Specified subset: tumor region T4, right-lateral pole. The receptors were sampled from a man aged 35 to 55 with primary liver carcinoma and hepatitis B virus infection.

Comments on this clonotype: A junction end diverges from the germline sequence, so it may reflect a read error. The V call is TRBV14, the J call TRBJ2-7; unclear D gene. This CDR3 spans 13 amino acids. CDR1 SGHDN and CDR2 FVKESK come from the germline V gene. The DNA for the CDR3 is TGTGCCAACAGCGCCTATTCCGAGTCAACGCAGTACTTC. Its protein is CANSAYSESTQYF.

The V call is TRBV10-2, the J call TRBJ1-1; D call uncertain. Germline assignment: CDR1 WSHSY and CDR2 SAAADI. The V end lost 9 bases, the J end lost 1 base, and 9 bases lay between the germline ends. The CDR3 loop spans 12 amino acids. For the CDR3, the DNA is TGCGCCAGGTGTGAGGCGAACACTGAAGCTTTCTTT. Encoded protein: CARCEANTEAFF.

On this clonotype itself: Germline and junction disagree at one end, which may indicate a read error. The V gene is TRBV29-1, the J gene TRBJ2-7; D is undetermined. The germline gives CDR1 SQVTM, CDR2 ANQGSEA. This CDR3 has 13 amino acids. The CDR3 nucleotides are TGCAGTGTTGCAGGTGTTCCCTTCTACGAGCAGTACTTC. Encoded protein: CSVAGVPFYEQYF.

Worth noting for this clonotype: A clone one base away is much larger, so this may be a read error. The chain uses TRBV28 and TRBJ1-5; the D gene is possibly TRBD1 (5 bases). V was clipped by 5 bases and J by 5 bases, with 13 bases between them. CDR1 and CDR2 (germline): MDHEN, SYDVKM. CDR3 length: 14 amino acids. DNA of the CDR3: TGTGCCAGCAGTCCACTGCAGGGCTATCAGCCCCAGCATTTT. It translates to CASSPLQGYQPQHF. Complete variable domain (other parts from reference TRBV28 and TRBJ1-5): DVKVTQSSRYLVKRTGEKVFLECVQDMDHENMFWYRQDPGLGLRLIYFSYDVKMKEKGDIPEGYSVSREKKERFSLILESASTNQTSMYLCASSPLQGYQPQHFGDGTRLSIL.

As for this clonotype: This may arise from a read error, as a much more abundant clone is one base away. This chain connects TRBV29-1 to TRBJ2-7, with unresolved D. There are 13 residues in the CDR3. CDR1 SQVTM and CDR2 ANQGSEA come from the germline V gene. The CDR3: CIVDTWYVDEQYF. The CDR3 DNA reads TGCATCGTCGATACATGGTATGTCGACGAGCAGTACTTC.

This clonotype was observed at least ten times. The rearrangement joins TRBV29-1 to TRBJ2-1; 9 bases are shared with TRBD1. The CDR3 is 14 amino acids. CDR1 is SQVTM and CDR2 is ANQGSEA in the germline V gene. V was clipped by 6 bases and J by 4 bases; unmatched bases: 7. The CDR3 nucleotides read TGCAGCGTGATGGGACAGGGCGCTTACAATGAGCAGTTCTTC. Translating gives CSVMGQGAYNEQFF.

This clonotype was seen ten or more times. At one of its ends the junction is not consistent with the germline gene, which may arise from a read error. The chain uses TRBV5-4 and TRBJ1-2; D is possibly TRBD1 (5 bases). The CDR3 sequence is 16 residues long. Germline assignment: CDR1 SGHNT and CDR2 YYREEE (reference sequence). In DNA form, the CDR3 reads TGTGCCAGCAGCGACGGACCAGGGTTAAAGGACTATGGGTACACCTTC. Amino acid sequence: CASSDGPGLKDYGYTF.

This clonotype was observed a few times. Its ends do not fully match the called genes, so a read error is possible. This sequence joins TRBV6-1 and TRBJ1-5; TRBD1 might be the D (6 bases). There are 14 residues in the CDR3. Per the germline V gene, CDR1 is MNHNS and CDR2 is SASEGT. CDR3 in DNA: TGTGCCAGGAGTGAGGGGGATTCGGATCAGCCACAGCATTTT. Translated: CARSEGDSDQPQHF.

Notes on this clonotype: This clone may be a read error of a much larger clone one base away. The gene calls are TRBV25-1 and TRBJ2-5; the match to TRBD2 covers 12 bases. With 6 bases clipped from V and 8 bases from J, the junction kept 13 bases outside the gene matches. This CDR3 is built from 16 residues. Germline V gene data show CDR1 as MGHDK and CDR2 as SYGVNS. The CDR3, as DNA: TGTGCCAGCAGATCGACTAGCGGGAGCCCTCGAGATACCCAGTACTTC. Translation gives CASRSTSGSPRDTQYF.

To note about this clonotype: The CDR3 carries no conserved terminal phenylalanine or tryptophan, so it likely arises from a read error. CDR3 bases: TGCGCCAGCAGCCAAGAAGTTGGGATAGGGAAGTACGAGCAGTACTTA. This codes for CASSQEVGIGKYEQYL. The chain is built from TRBV4-1 and TRBJ2-7; D gene uncertain. CDR3 length: 16 amino acids. Germline V gene lookup returns CDR1 MGHRA and CDR2 YSYEKL. The V and J ends lost 0 bases and 4 bases respectively, with 16 bases between them.

This clonotype was seen more than once but under ten times. Just one base apart from a much larger clone, this may be a read error. V gene TRBV4-2 combines with J gene TRBJ1-4; the D is unclear. V was cut by 6 bases and J by 7 bases, with 12 bases left in between. This CDR3 has 13 amino acids. Per the germline V gene, CDR1 is LGHNA and CDR2 is YNFKEQ. The CDR3 coding sequence is TGTGCCAGCAGACAGCCCCACCGTGAAAAACTGTTTTTT. Its translation is CASRQPHREKLFF.

This clonotype has ten or more counts. CDR3 region: CASSTGWEEKLFF. The CDR3 bases are TGCGCCAGCTCGACAGGGTGGGAGGAAAAACTGTTTTTT. The gene calls are TRBV10-2 and TRBJ1-4, with TRBD1 identical over 7 bases. Germline V gene data show CDR1 as WSHSY and CDR2 as SAAADI. This CDR3 has 13 residues. The V and J ends lost 8 bases and 8 bases, in that order; junction bases with no gene match: 8.

With regard to this clonotype: At one boundary the junction diverges from the germline segment, which might be a read error. The chain uses TRBV5-4 and TRBJ2-7; a possible D gene is TRBD2 (6 bases). CDR3 length equals 13 residues. Germline CDR1 is SGHNT and CDR2 is YYREEE (reference sequence). The chain's CDR3 is CARSLGGTYEQYF. As DNA, the CDR3 is TGTGCCAGGAGCTTGGGGGGTACCTACGAGCAGTACTTC.

As to this clonotype: A single base separates this from a much larger clone, so it may be a read error. The chain couples TRBV28 to TRBJ1-6; 12 bases are a match to TRBD1. The J segment lost 7 bases and the V segment lost 9 bases, leaving 16 bases of the junction unmatched. This CDR3 contains 18 residues. Germline V gene sequence: CDR1 MDHEN, CDR2 SYDVKM. This CDR3 reads CASQPGTGGETENSPLHF. The CDR3 region has the DNA TGTGCCAGTCAACCCGGGACAGGGGGCGAGACGGAGAATTCACCCCTCCACTTT.

Remarks on this clonotype: One end of the junction is discordant with germline, which a read error may explain. The rearrangement links TRBV11-2 to TRBJ1-2; D is undetermined. Germline V CDR1 and CDR2: SGHAT, FQNNGV. CDR3 length: 15 amino acids. The chain's CDR3 is CASSNQVAANYAYTF. CDR3 bases: TGTGCCAGCAGCAACCAGGTGGCCGCCAACTATGCCTACACATTC.

Of note for this clonotype: One end of the junction fails to match germline, which may point to a read error. The V and J genes are TRBV11-2 and TRBJ2-1; D not certain. Germline-derived CDR1 and CDR2 are SGHAT and FQNNGV. The CDR3 spans 16 residues. CDR3 coding DNA: TGTGCCAGCAGCTTAGATCCAGAGAGCCCCTGTAATGAGCAGCTCTTC. Translation gives CASSLDPESPCNEQLF.